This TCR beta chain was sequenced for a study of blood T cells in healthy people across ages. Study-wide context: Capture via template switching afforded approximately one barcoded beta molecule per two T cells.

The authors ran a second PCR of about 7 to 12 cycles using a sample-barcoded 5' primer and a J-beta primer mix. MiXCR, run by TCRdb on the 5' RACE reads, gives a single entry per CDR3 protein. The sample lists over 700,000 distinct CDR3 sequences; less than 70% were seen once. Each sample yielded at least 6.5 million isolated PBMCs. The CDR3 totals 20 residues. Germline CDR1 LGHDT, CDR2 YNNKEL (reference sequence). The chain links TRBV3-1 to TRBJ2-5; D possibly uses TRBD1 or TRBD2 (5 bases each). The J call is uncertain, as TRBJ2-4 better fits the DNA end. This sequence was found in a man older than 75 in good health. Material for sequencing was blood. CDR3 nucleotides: TGTGCCAGCAGACCCTCCCGGGCCAGGGAGAGCAAACTAGCCAAAAACATTCAGTACTTC. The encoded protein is CASRPSRARESKLAKNIQYF.